Sequencing of this T cell receptor (beta chain) was carried out in a study of identical twins. Findings of the study overall: Instead of following the same donors, the conclusions were based on cross-sectional statistical analysis. Invariant populations such as MAIT and iNKT cells could partly muddle zero-insertion analyses.

The CDR3 spans 13 residues. Per the germline V gene, CDR1 is SQVTM and CDR2 is ANQGSEA. V lost 4 bases, J lost 7 bases, and 10 bases stayed unmatched. TCRdb redid the calling of the 5' RACE reads with MiXCR, one entry per CDR3 protein. The sample yields 1.5 million or so distinct CDR3 sequences, around a third seen once. This clonotype was detected a few times. The antigen is undetermined. The chain recombines TRBV29-1 with TRBJ2-7; 7 bases match TRBD2. The sample taken for sequencing was cord blood. The sequence was collected from a newborn girl in good health. CDR3 residues: CSVGHRLASEQYF. CDR3 bases: TGCAGCGTTGGCCACAGACTAGCATCTGAGCAGTACTTC.